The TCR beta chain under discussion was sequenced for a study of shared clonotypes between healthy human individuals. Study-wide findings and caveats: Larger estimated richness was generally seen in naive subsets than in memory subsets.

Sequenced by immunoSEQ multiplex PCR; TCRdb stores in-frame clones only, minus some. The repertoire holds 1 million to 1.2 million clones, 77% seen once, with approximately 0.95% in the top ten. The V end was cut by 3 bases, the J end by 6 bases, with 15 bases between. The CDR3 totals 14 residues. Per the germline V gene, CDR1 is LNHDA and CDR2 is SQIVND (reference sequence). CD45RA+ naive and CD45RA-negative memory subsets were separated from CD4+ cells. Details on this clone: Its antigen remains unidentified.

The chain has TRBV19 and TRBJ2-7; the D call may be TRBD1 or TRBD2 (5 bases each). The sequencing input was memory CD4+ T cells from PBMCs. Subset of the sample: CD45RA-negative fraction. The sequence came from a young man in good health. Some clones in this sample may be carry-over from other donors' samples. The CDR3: CASSIGTYEGEQYF. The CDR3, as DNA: TGTGCCAGTAGTATCGGGACCTACGAGGGCGAGCAGTACTTC.